A single sample gave rise to the 11 T cell receptor beta chains below, sequenced in a study of blood T cell repertoires in COVID-19. Measured with immunoSEQ multiplex PCR; TCRdb has only the in-frame clones, and not every one. The top ten clones hold about a tenth of a sample with around 160,000 clones, approximately 75% of them seen once. Sample: peripheral blood. Receptors were obtained from a human donor in a cohort sampled during active COVID-19.

The CDR3, as DNA: TGCGCCAGCAGCCAAGATCTCGGGACTAGCAGCTCAGATACGCAGTATTTT. It is translated as CASSQDLGTSSSDTQYF. J is TRBJ2-3 and V is TRBV4-1; 9 bases map to TRBD2. V was clipped by 0 bases and J by 4 bases; unmatched bases: 8. Germline loops: CDR1 MGHRA, CDR2 YSYEKL. The CDR3 length is 17 residues.

The CDR3 DNA reads as TGTGCCAGCAGTTTCGGACAGGGCGAGCAGTACTTC. Residues: CASSFGQGEQYF. This chain joins TRBV6-5 and TRBJ2-7; 8 bases line up with TRBD1. Losses at the gene ends were 4 bases for V and 6 bases for J; bases not matched to a gene: 2. Germline CDR1 and CDR2: MNHEY and SVGAGI. CDR3 size: 12 residues.

The chain employs TRBV6-5 and TRBJ2-7, with 10 bases matching TRBD1. The CDR3 is made up of 15 amino acids. The V gene end was trimmed by 2 bases and the J gene end by 2 bases; junction bases not matched to a gene: 3. Germline lookup yields CDR1 MNHEY and CDR2 SVGAGI. CDR3 amino acids: CASSYGQGGAYEQYF. The CDR3 DNA reads as TGTGCCAGCAGTTACGGACAGGGGGGGGCCTACGAGCAGTACTTC.

J is TRBJ1-3 and V is TRBV9; unclear D gene. Per the germline V gene, CDR1 is SGDLS and CDR2 is YYNGEE. This CDR3 is 15 amino acids long. V lost 4 bases to trimming and J lost 0 bases, with 11 bases between them. CDR3 in amino acids: CASSPEPGSGNTIYF. The CDR3 bases are TGTGCCAGCAGCCCAGAACCAGGCTCTGGAAACACCATATATTTT.

The chain couples TRBV28 to TRBJ2-7, with a possible D match to TRBD2 (5 bases). Germline V lookup: CDR1 MDHEN, CDR2 SYDVKM. V was cut by 2 bases and J by 3 bases, with 8 bases left in between. This CDR3 spans 13 amino acids. In nucleotides, the CDR3 is TGTGCCAGCAGTTTAGGACGGGGCTACGAGCAGTACTTC. Encoded protein: CASSLGRGYEQYF.

This sequence joins TRBV11-2 and TRBJ1-3, with D unclear. V was trimmed by 0 bases and J by 0 bases, leaving 9 bases between them. The CDR3 extends over 16 amino acids. The germline CDR1 and CDR2 sequences are SGHAT and FQNNGV. The CDR3 here is CASSLDGRGSGNTIYF. The CDR3 DNA is TGTGCCAGCAGCTTAGATGGTCGGGGCTCTGGAAACACCATATATTTT.

The chain joins TRBV28 to TRBJ1-5; D possibly corresponds to TRBD1 (5 bases). V was pared by 2 bases and J by 2 bases, with 10 bases between. The CDR3 extends over 15 amino acids. Germline V gene sequence: CDR1 MDHEN, CDR2 SYDVKM. The CDR3 loop reads CASSLPPQGNQPQHF. CDR3 DNA: TGTGCCAGCAGTTTACCCCCACAGGGCAATCAGCCCCAGCATTTT.

The V gene is TRBV11-3, the J gene TRBJ2-3; possible D gene TRBD1, 6 bases. Germline-derived CDR1 and CDR2 are SGHNT and YENEEA. V lost 2 bases to trimming and J lost 0 bases, with 6 bases between them. This CDR3 comprises 14 residues. The CDR3 sequence is CASSLRGSTDTQYF. CDR3 nucleotides: TGTGCCAGCAGCTTAAGGGGGAGCACAGATACGCAGTATTTT.

The chain uses TRBV6-5 and TRBJ1-1, with 7 bases identical to TRBD1. Per germline, CDR1 MNHEY and CDR2 SVGAGI. There are 13 residues in the CDR3. V trimming: 5 bases; J trimming: 5 bases; junction bases outside the gene matches: 5. CDR3: CASSPRGETEAFF. CDR3 bases: TGTGCCAGCAGTCCCAGGGGGGAAACTGAAGCTTTCTTT.

In its sample, this clone was seen once. The CDR3 coding sequence is TGTGCCAGCAGCTTAGAAAGTAGAGATACGCAGTATTTT. Its translation: CASSLESRDTQYF. The chain uses TRBV7-9 and TRBJ2-3, with D unresolved. The CDR3 spans 13 residues. Looked up from germline, CDR1 is SEHNR and CDR2 is FQNEAQ (reference sequence). The V end was cut by 1 base, the J end by 5 bases, with 7 bases between.

V usage is TRBV18 and J usage is TRBJ2-7, with TRBD2 as a possible D gene (7 bases). The CDR3 contains 16 residues. CDR1 and CDR2 (germline): KGHSH, LQKENI. The ends were cut back, 4 bases at V and 3 bases at J, with 19 bases in the middle. This chain's CDR3 is CASSLPRGREHYEQYF. The DNA of the CDR3 is TGTGCCAGCTCACTTCCCCGGGGGCGGGAGCACTACGAGCAGTACTTC.